These 3 T cell receptor beta chains share one sample of origin, sequenced in a study of blood T cell repertoires in COVID-19 (dated by TCRdb to about 2020). Library preparation was by the immunoSEQ multiplex PCR assay. This immuneACCESS table, as held by TCRdb, lists in-frame sequences with V and J called but not all clones. Of the missing ones, under half trace to an unresolved V gene in checked studies; the others have no known cause. The sample table records approximately 100,000 clones; roughly 90% of these occur just once. Approximately 3.5% of the sample is held by the ten biggest clonotypes. The sample taken for sequencing was peripheral blood. The receptors originated from a woman aged 55 to 70 with acute or convalescent COVID-19.

The chain joins TRBV5-1 to TRBJ2-7; possibly TRBD1 for D (7 bases). The germline CDR1 and CDR2 sequences are SGHRS and YFSETQ. The CDR3 is 14 residues long. Trimming shortened V by 5 bases and J by 9 bases, and 21 bases separated the two germline ends. In DNA form, the CDR3 reads TGCGCCAGCAGTTGGGGACTCACACCAGGGGGGCAGTACTTC. Amino acid sequence: CASSWGLTPGGQYF.

The genes are TRBV7-9 and TRBJ1-5; D not certain. V shed 5 bases and J shed 1 base, with 15 bases lying between them. Germline V lookup: CDR1 SEHNR, CDR2 FQNEAQ (reference sequence). This CDR3 region has 16 residues. CDR3 sequence (DNA): TGTGCCAGCAGCCCAGGAGGAGAAGTCAGCAATCAGCCCCAGCATTTT. This encodes CASSPGGEVSNQPQHF.

V usage is TRBV19 and J usage is TRBJ2-5; 14 nucleotides line up with TRBD2. Germline loops: CDR1 LNHDA, CDR2 SQIVND (reference sequence). CDR3 size: 17 residues. Trimming took 3 bases from V and 5 from J; bases not matched to a gene: 8. CDR3 in DNA: TGTGCCAGTAGTATGGGACTAGCGGGAGTCGTAACGGAGACCCAGTACTTC. Translating it yields CASSMGLAGVVTETQYF.